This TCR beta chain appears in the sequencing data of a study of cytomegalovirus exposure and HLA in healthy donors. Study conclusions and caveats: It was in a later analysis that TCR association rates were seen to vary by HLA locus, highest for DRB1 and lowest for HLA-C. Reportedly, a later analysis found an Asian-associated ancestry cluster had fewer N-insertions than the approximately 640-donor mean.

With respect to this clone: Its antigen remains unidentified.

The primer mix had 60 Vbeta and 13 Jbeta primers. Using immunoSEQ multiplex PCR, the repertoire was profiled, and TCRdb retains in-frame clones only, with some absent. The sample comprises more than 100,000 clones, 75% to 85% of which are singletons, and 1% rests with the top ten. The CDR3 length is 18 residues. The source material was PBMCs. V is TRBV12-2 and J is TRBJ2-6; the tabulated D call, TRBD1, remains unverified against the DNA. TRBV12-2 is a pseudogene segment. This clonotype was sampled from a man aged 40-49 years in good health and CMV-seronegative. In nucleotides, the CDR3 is TGTGCAAGTCGCCCCCGAACAGTTATTCCCTCTGGGGCCAACGTCCTGACTTTC. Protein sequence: CASRPRTVIPSGANVLTF.